These 15 T cell receptor beta chains were sequenced from one sample in a study of blood T cells in healthy people across ages. The authors ran a second PCR of roughly 6 to 12 cycles using a sample-barcoded 5' primer and a J-beta primer mix. A single record per CDR3 protein comes from TCRdb applying MiXCR to the 5' RACE reads. Among approximately 1.5 million distinct CDR3 sequences, approximately 43% were seen once, and the ten largest hold over 3.5%. Sequenced material: blood. These receptors were collected from a woman aged 18-29 years in good health.

This clonotype has at least ten counts. The chain joins TRBV6-5 to TRBJ2-3; D is undetermined. Deletions cut 6 bases from V and 6 bases from J, with 13 bases between. Germline V gene sequence: CDR1 MNHEY, CDR2 SVGAGI. The CDR3 length is 13 residues. The CDR3 nucleotides are TGTGCCAGCAGCAGGACCACCCTGGATACGCAGTATTTT. Protein sequence: CASSRTTLDTQYF.

A word on this clonotype: A read error may produce the germline difference seen at one junction end. V and J are TRBV20-1 and TRBJ2-7; a weak D match, TRBD2 (6 bases). Germline loops: CDR1 DFQATT, CDR2 SNEGSKA (reference sequence). This CDR3 has 15 residues. The CDR3 region has the DNA TGCAGTGCTAGCCCCCGGGAGAAAATAGCTTACGGGCAGTACTTC. Its translation is CSASPREKIAYGQYF.

There are a few counts of this clonotype. This chain connects TRBV20-1 to TRBJ2-5; 8 positions agree with TRBD1. The CDR3 consists of 12 residues. The J segment lost 4 bases and the V segment lost 5 bases, leaving 3 bases of the junction unmatched. The V gene's germline CDR1 is DFQATT and CDR2 SNEGSKA (reference sequence). CDR3 region: CSARRGLETQYF. For the CDR3, the DNA is TGCAGTGCTCGCAGGGGGCTAGAGACCCAGTACTTC.

J is TRBJ1-1 and V is TRBV29-1, with 8 bases lining up with TRBD1. Looked up from germline, CDR1 is SQVTM and CDR2 is ANQGSEA. The junction had 1 base not matched to a gene; V was cut back by 7 bases and J by 0 bases. This CDR3 has 12 amino acids. CDR3 sequence: CSGGQVNTEAFF. The CDR3 DNA is TGCAGCGGGGGACAGGTGAACACTGAAGCTTTCTTT.

A few counts support this clonotype. The chain couples TRBV29-1 to TRBJ2-7; TRBD2 matches 9 bases. There are 13 residues in the CDR3. J was trimmed by 5 bases and V by 7 bases; bases with no gene match: 9. Looked up from germline, CDR1 is SQVTM and CDR2 is ANQGSEA. The CDR3, as DNA: TGCAGCGCTCGCGGGACTAGCCTTCACGAGCAGTACTTC. Protein: CSARGTSLHEQYF.

The chain employs TRBV6-4 and TRBJ2-3; a possible D gene is TRBD2 (6 bases). Trimming stripped 3 bases from V and 5 bases from J, with 12 bases between. The CDR3 has 14 amino acids. CDR1 and CDR2 (germline): MRHNA, SNTAGT. The CDR3 here is CASSDRAGEDTQYF. The CDR3 DNA is TGTGCCAGCAGTGATCGAGCGGGTGAAGATACGCAGTATTTT.

This chain joins TRBV7-8 and TRBJ2-3, with 9 bases aligning to TRBD2. The CDR3 covers 17 residues. V was clipped by 4 bases and J by 1 base; unmatched bases: 9. Germline V gene data show CDR1 as SGHVS and CDR2 as FQNEAQ. As DNA, the CDR3 is TGTGCCAGCAGCTACCCCCGGACTAGCGTCCGCACAGATACGCAGTATTTT. Translating gives CASSYPRTSVRTDTQYF.

This clonotype was counted a few times. The V call is TRBV20-1, the J call TRBJ2-2, with D uncertain. The CDR3 spans 14 residues. V was cut by 3 bases and J by 1 base, with 9 bases left in between. The germline gives CDR1 DFQATT, CDR2 SNEGSKA (reference sequence). Written as DNA, the CDR3 is TGCAGTGCTAGGAACTCTAAGAACACCGGGGAGCTGTTTTTT. This gives the protein CSARNSKNTGELFF.

As for this clonotype: This may stem from a read error, because a much larger clone lies one nucleotide away. The chain uses TRBV9 and TRBJ2-3; D may be TRBD2 (5 bases). This CDR3 has 14 amino acids. Germline V CDR1 and CDR2: SGDLS, YYNGEE. The CDR3 DNA follows: TGTGCCGGCAGCGTAGCCGGGGTGGTAGATACGCAGTATTTT. Residues: CAGSVAGVVDTQYF. The full variable domain, with the rest looked up from reference TRBV9 and TRBJ2-3, is DSGVTQTPKHLITATGQRVTLRCSPRSGDLSVYWYQQSLDQGLQFLIQYYNGEERAKGNILERFSAQQFPDLHSELNLSSLELGDSALYFCAGSVAGVVDTQYFGPGTRLTVL.

This chain connects TRBV20-1 to TRBJ1-5, with 7 bases matching TRBD1. The CDR3 has 14 residues. J lost 6 bases, V lost 3 bases, and 8 bases had no gene match. The V gene's germline CDR1 is DFQATT and CDR2 SNEGSKA (reference sequence). CDR3 in DNA: TGCAGTGCTAGCGAGACAGGGTCCACTCAGCCCCAGCATTTT. It translates to CSASETGSTQPQHF.

Here the CDR3 reads CASSLGDPPGNYEQYF. CDR3 bases: TGCGCCAGCAGCTTAGGGGATCCCCCAGGAAACTACGAGCAGTACTTC. The chain recombines TRBV5-1 with TRBJ2-7; possible D gene TRBD1, 5 bases. The CDR3 covers 16 residues. Germline CDR1 SGHRS, CDR2 YFSETQ. Trimming shortened V by 2 bases and J by 3 bases, and 18 bases separated the two germline ends.

The rearrangement uses TRBV12-3 or TRBV12-4 and TRBJ2-1; 7 bases align to TRBD1. The CDR3 runs 15 residues. V was clipped by 5 bases and J by 4 bases; unmatched bases: 8. The CDR3 loop reads CASSPPGQRYNEQFF. CDR3 nucleotide sequence: TGTGCCAGCAGTCCCCCGGGACAGAGATACAATGAGCAGTTCTTC.

CDR3 sequence: CASSPLGQQETQYF. The DNA of the CDR3 is TGTGCCAGCAGCCCCCTAGGGCAGCAAGAGACCCAGTACTTC. The chain joins TRBV7-9 to TRBJ2-5; D gene uncertain. Germline-derived CDR1 and CDR2 are SEHNR and FQNEAQ (reference sequence). CDR3 length: 14 residues. Between the trimmed V and J ends, which lost 5 bases and 2 bases, there was a span of 12 bases.

This clonotype was recorded once. At one boundary the junction diverges from the germline segment, which might be a read error. The chain is built from TRBV4-1 and TRBJ1-5; 7 bases are shared with TRBD1. This CDR3 has 17 residues. The germline V gene has CDR1 MGHRA and CDR2 YSYEKL. The CDR3 here is CASSQTTDRASNPPQHF. Written as DNA, the CDR3 is TGCGCCAGCAGCCAGACGACCGACAGGGCAAGCAATCCGCCCCAGCATTTT.

This clonotype was counted a few times. The V gene is TRBV29-1, the J gene TRBJ2-5, with a weak D call TRBD2 (5 bases). The V gene's germline CDR1 is SQVTM and CDR2 ANQGSEA. The CDR3 is 11 residues long. The ends were cut back, 7 bases at V and 11 bases at J, with 17 bases in the middle. The CDR3 bases are TGCAGCGCCACTCTACTGGAGGAGCAGTACTTC. Translated: CSATLLEEQYF.